The rows below give T cell receptor beta chains drawn from one sample of a study of cytomegalovirus exposure and HLA in healthy donors. Sequencing used immunoSEQ multiplex PCR; TCRdb keeps in-frame clones, though not all of them. The top ten hold roughly 2.5% of the sample, which has 180,000 or so clones, 76% seen once. Specimen: PBMCs. These receptors all come from a woman aged 30 to 39 in good health and CMV-seropositive. Each CDR3 is given with its conserved first and last residue. The D gene is left open where the match is weak. Size is omitted from some rows. Given values are once, few, many or a class for expanded clones.

DNA	CDR3	size	D	V	J
TGTGCCAGCACTAGGACAGGAAATAATTCACCCCTCCACTTT	CASTRTGNNSPLHF	few	TRBD1	TRBV2	TRBJ1-6
TGCGCCAGCAGCCGAGGGACAGGGGGCCCTTCAGTCTACGAGCAGTACTTC	CASSRGTGGPSVYEQYF	once	TRBD1	TRBV4-3	TRBJ2-7
TGTGCCAGCCAGACTAGCGGGGGTTTAGAGCAGTTCTTC	CASQTSGGLEQFF	.	TRBD2	TRBV28	TRBJ2-1
TGTGCCAGCAGCTTGGGAGTAAATGAAAAACTGTTTTTT	CASSLGVNEKLFF	.	.	TRBV5-6	TRBJ1-4
TGCGCCAGCAGCCAAGATACCGGAGGGGCTGGAAACACCATATATTTT	CASSQDTGGAGNTIYF	few	.	TRBV4-1	TRBJ1-3
TGTGCCAGCAGCTCCTTGACAGGAAACACAGACTACAATGAGCAGTTCTTC	CASSSLTGNTDYNEQFF	.	.	TRBV7-9	TRBJ2-1
TGCGCCAGCAGACAGGATGTGAACAATGAGCAGTTCTTC	CASRQDVNNEQFF	.	.	TRBV5-1	TRBJ2-1
TGTGCCAGCAGCGTAGCCCAGGGATCCTCTGGAAACACCATATATTTT	CASSVAQGSSGNTIYF	.	.	TRBV9	TRBJ1-3
TGCGCCAGCAGTCGTTCGGGTGCTACTTTCTTT	CASSRSGATFF	.	.	TRBV4-1	TRBJ1-1
TGCGCCAGCAGCGTCTTTGGGGCCCAAACAGATACGCAGTATTTT	CASSVFGAQTDTQYF	.	.	TRBV5-1	TRBJ2-3
TGTGCCACAGCCTTGAGGATTACAGATACGCAGTATTTT	CATALRITDTQYF	.	.	TRBV19	TRBJ2-3
TGCGCCAGCAGCCCGGGCGGGGAGCCAGGAGAGCAGTACTTC	CASSPGGEPGEQYF	few	.	TRBV5-1	TRBJ2-7
TGTGCCAGCAGCTTGGGGCGCCCCTACAATGAGCAGTTCTTC	CASSLGRPYNEQFF	once	.	TRBV13	TRBJ2-1
TGCGCCAGCAGACCGACCGGACAGACTGTTTTGAACACTGAAGCTTTCTTT	CASRPTGQTVLNTEAFF	.	.	TRBV5-1	TRBJ1-1
TGTGCCACCCGATCGAGGGGGCATGGCTACACCTTC	CATRSRGHGYTF	.	.	TRBV21-1	TRBJ1-2
TGCAGCGTCTCACCCCGGGGGGACAGGGGGTACGAGCAGTACTTC	CSVSPRGDRGYEQYF	.	TRBD1	TRBV29-1	TRBJ2-7
TGTGCCAGTAGTTACCGGGACAACTCCTACGAGCAGTACTTC	CASSYRDNSYEQYF	.	.	TRBV19	TRBJ2-7
TGTGCCAGCAGACCCCGGGACAGGGTCCAGTACTTC	CASRPRDRVQYF	few	TRBD1	TRBV7-8	TRBJ2-5
TGCGCCAGCAGCCAAGATCAGATCAGGCGGGGGCCCTATTACAATGAGCAGTTCTTC	CASSQDQIRRGPYYNEQFF	once	.	TRBV4-3	TRBJ2-1
TGTGCCAGCAGCTTAAACGGCCAAGAGACCCAGTACTTC	CASSLNGQETQYF	.	.	TRBV11-3	TRBJ2-5
TGTGCCAGCAGCGTAGGACAGGGGGAATATGGCTACACCTTC	CASSVGQGEYGYTF	.	TRBD1	TRBV9	TRBJ1-2
TGTGCCAGTAGTATTGGGGGCCTATATTCACCCCTCCACTTT	CASSIGGLYSPLHF	few	.	TRBV19	TRBJ1-6
TGTGCCAGTCAAGGGGCTGGAAACACCATATATTTT	CASQGAGNTIYF	.	.	TRBV2	TRBJ1-3